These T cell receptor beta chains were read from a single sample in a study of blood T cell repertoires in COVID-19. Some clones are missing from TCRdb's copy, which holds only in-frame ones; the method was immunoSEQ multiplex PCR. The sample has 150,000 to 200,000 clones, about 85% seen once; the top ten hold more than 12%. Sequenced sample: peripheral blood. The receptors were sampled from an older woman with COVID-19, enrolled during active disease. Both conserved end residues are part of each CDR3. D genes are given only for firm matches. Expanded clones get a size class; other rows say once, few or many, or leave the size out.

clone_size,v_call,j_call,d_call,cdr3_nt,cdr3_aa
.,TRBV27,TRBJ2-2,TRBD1,TGTGCCAGCAGAGGACAGGGGAACACCGGGGAGCTGTTTTTT,CASRGQGNTGELFF
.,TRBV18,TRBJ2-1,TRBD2,TGTGCCAGCTCACCAGAGACTAGCGCCCGGGAGCAGTTCTTC,CASSPETSAREQFF
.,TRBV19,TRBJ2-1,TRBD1,TGTGCCAGTAGTCCGACCGGGACAGCCTACAATGAGCAGTTCTTC,CASSPTGTAYNEQFF
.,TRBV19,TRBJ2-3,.,TGTGCCAGTACCCCTAGCCAGATAGTTGTCACAGATACGCAGTATTTT,CASTPSQIVVTDTQYF
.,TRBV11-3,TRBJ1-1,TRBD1,TGTGCCAGCGCCTTAGGACAGGGCGAGACTGAAGCTTTCTTT,CASALGQGETEAFF
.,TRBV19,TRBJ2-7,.,TGTGCCAGTAATTTTGAGTACGAGCAGTACTTC,CASNFEYEQYF
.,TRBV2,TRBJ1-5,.,TGTGCCAGCAGTAAGCAGCGTGATCAGCCCCAGCATTTT,CASSKQRDQPQHF
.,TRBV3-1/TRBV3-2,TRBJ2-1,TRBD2,TGTGCCAGCAGCGGACCCGGACTAGGACCGTTTGAGCAGTTCTTC,CASSGPGLGPFEQFF
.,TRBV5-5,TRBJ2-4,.,TGTGCCAGCAGCCTGGACAGCAACATTCAGTACTTC,CASSLDSNIQYF
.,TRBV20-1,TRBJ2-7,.,TGCAGTGCTCGGGATTCTTACGAGCAGTACTTC,CSARDSYEQYF
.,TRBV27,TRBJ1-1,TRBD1,TGTGCCAGCAGTCTCCATTTCGGGACAGGGAACACTGAAGCTTTCTTT,CASSLHFGTGNTEAFF
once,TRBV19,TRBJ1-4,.,TGTGCCAGTAAAGGCAGGCAGGGTAATGAAAAACTGTTTTTT,CASKGRQGNEKLFF
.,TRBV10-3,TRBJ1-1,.,TGTGCCATCAGTGAGCTATACGCCGGCCCTAGCACTGAAGCTTTCTTT,CAISELYAGPSTEAFF
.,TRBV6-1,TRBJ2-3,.,TGTGCCAGCAGTGACGTGGGAGGAAAAGATACGCAGTATTTT,CASSDVGGKDTQYF
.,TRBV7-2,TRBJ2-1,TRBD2,TGTGCCAGCAGGATTGATTCCGGGGGGAACAATGAGCAGTTCTTC,CASRIDSGGNNEQFF
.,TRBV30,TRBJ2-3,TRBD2,TGTGCCTGGAGGGGCGGGAGAAACACAGATACGCAGTATTTT,CAWRGGRNTDTQYF